This paragraph covers one TCR beta chain sequence. Its specificity is not known. The data are from a study of identical twins. The authors used template switching to add a universal primer site and gave cDNA unique molecular identifiers. MiXCR, run by TCRdb on the 5' RACE reads, gives a single entry per CDR3 protein. The sample shows about 690,000 distinct CDR3 sequences, approximately 6.1% of them seen only once. Study findings and constraints: Partial confounding of zero-insertion analyses by invariant MAIT and iNKT cells was possible. Abundant cord blood beta clonotypes carried fewer insertions; memory repertoires showed none. The degree of excess twin sharing was weaker in beta out-of-frame sequences.

The CDR3 has 16 amino acids. The V end was cut by 10 bases, the J end by 2 bases, with 23 bases between. The germline CDR1 and CDR2 sequences are LNHNV and YYDKDF (reference sequence). The sequencing sample was made of naive T cells sorted from blood. The genes are TRBV15 and TRBJ2-5; D unresolved. The receptor's source is a young man in good health. CDR3 nucleotides: TGTGCCAATCCGAGATGTGACAACAACCTGCAAGAGACCCAGTACTTC. Translating gives CANPRCDNNLQETQYF.